Listed below are T cell receptor beta chains from one sample, sequenced in a study of cytomegalovirus exposure and HLA in healthy donors. Sequencing was performed with immunoSEQ multiplex PCR; in TCRdb, only in-frame clones are kept and a portion is missing. The table lists roughly 260,000 clones, 84% of them singletons. The specimen was PBMCs. Every receptor here comes from a woman in her forties in good health and CMV-seropositive. CDR3s include the opening cysteine and the closing phenylalanine or tryptophan. A D gene is named only where the DNA matches it firmly. Clone size is shown for a subset of rows, as once, few, many or a class of expanded clone.

CDR3nt | CDR3aa | len | j_gene | abundance | d_gene | v_gene
TGTGCCAGCAGTCCCAGTTCTGGCCTAGAGACCCAGTACTTC | CASSPSSGLETQYF | 14 | TRBJ2-5 | NA | NA | TRBV28
TGTGCCAGTAGTACGGGACAGGGGAACACTGAAGCTTTCTTT | CASSTGQGNTEAFF | 14 | TRBJ1-1 | once | TRBD1 | TRBV19
TGTGCCAGCAGCCTTAGCAGCTATGGCTACACCTTC | CASSLSSYGYTF | 12 | TRBJ1-2 | NA | NA | TRBV4-2
TGTGCCAGCAGCCCCCTTAGCACAGATACGCAGTATTTT | CASSPLSTDTQYF | 13 | TRBJ2-3 | NA | NA | TRBV9
TGTGCCAGCAGCTTGGTTAGGAGGGAGGGTACCCTCGAGCAGTACTTC | CASSLVRREGTLEQYF | 16 | TRBJ2-7 | NA | TRBD2 | TRBV7-6
TGTGCCTGGAGGCCCGCGGGACAGGGCAAGTCTGGCTACACCTTC | CAWRPAGQGKSGYTF | 15 | TRBJ1-2 | NA | TRBD1 | TRBV30
TGCAGCGTTTGGGGGGAGTATGAGCAGTTCTTC | CSVWGEYEQFF | 11 | TRBJ2-1 | NA | NA | TRBV29-1
TGTGCCAGCAGTCCGAGGGAGTACACTTCATATGGCTACACCTTC | CASSPREYTSYGYTF | 15 | TRBJ1-2 | NA | NA | TRBV27
TGTGCCAGCAGCTCAATAACAGGGCTGGCTGAAGCTTTCTTT | CASSSITGLAEAFF | 14 | TRBJ1-1 | NA | NA | TRBV7-9
TGTGCCAGCAGTCCAAAACAGGGGTCCACTGAAGCTTTCTTT | CASSPKQGSTEAFF | 14 | TRBJ1-1 | NA | TRBD1 | TRBV27
TGTGCCAGCAGCCACCCCCGGAGACAGGGAAACAATCAGCCCCAGCATTTT | CASSHPRRQGNNQPQHF | 17 | TRBJ1-5 | NA | TRBD1 | TRBV28
TGTGCCAGCAGTGCGGCCCTGGGTTATGGCTACACCTTC | CASSAALGYGYTF | 13 | TRBJ1-2 | once | NA | TRBV27